This T cell receptor (beta chain) was observed in a study of CD8+ T cells in alopecia areata. Germline lookup yields CDR1 SGDLS and CDR2 YYNGEE. This CDR3 has 17 residues. After removal of 0 bases from V and 7 bases from J, the junction contained 12 bases not matched to a gene. Reverse transcribed after extraction, RNA yielded cDNA as the sequencing template. Profiled with immunoSEQ multiplex PCR; TCRdb holds only in-frame clones, not every one. The sample has roughly 250,000 clones, 67% seen once. The rearrangement links TRBV9 to TRBJ2-1, with 8 bases fitting TRBD2. This sample comprised CD4+ T cells sorted from blood, obtained at week 0. The TCR sequence derives from a human donor with alopecia areata. In DNA, the CDR3 is TGTGCCAGCAGCGTAGACGTCCCGGGACTAGTAAGGAATGAGCAGTTCTTC. Its protein is CASSVDVPGLVRNEQFF.